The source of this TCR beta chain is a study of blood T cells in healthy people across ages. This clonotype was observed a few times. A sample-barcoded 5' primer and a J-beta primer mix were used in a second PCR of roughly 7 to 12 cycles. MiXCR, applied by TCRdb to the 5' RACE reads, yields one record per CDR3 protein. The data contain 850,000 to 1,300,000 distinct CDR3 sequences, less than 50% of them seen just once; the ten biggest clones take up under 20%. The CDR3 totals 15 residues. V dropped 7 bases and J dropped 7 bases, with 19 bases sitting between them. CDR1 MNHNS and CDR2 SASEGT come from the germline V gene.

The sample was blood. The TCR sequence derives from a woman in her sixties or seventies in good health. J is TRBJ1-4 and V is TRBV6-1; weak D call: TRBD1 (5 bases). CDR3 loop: CASIDLVRGGEKLFF. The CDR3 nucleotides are TGTGCCAGCATCGACCTTGTTCGGGGCGGTGAAAAACTGTTTTTT.